The clone carrying this T cell receptor (beta chain) was observed a few times. This entry belongs to a study of blood T cell repertoires in COVID-19. Using immunoSEQ multiplex PCR, the repertoire was profiled, and TCRdb retains in-frame clones only, with some absent. Of about 180,000 clones in the sample, around nine tenths were seen once. Germline assignment: CDR1 LGHNT and CDR2 FRNRAP. Trimming stripped 3 bases from V and 4 bases from J, with 12 bases between. CDR3 size: 14 residues. Sequenced material: peripheral blood. The V call is TRBV12-5, the J call TRBJ1-1, with D tentatively TRBD1 (6 bases). This receptor was taken from a woman in her sixties or seventies with COVID-19, enrolled during active disease. The CDR3 is CASGLQGGTTEAFF. The CDR3 DNA reads TGTGCTAGTGGTTTACAGGGTGGCACCACTGAAGCTTTCTTT.